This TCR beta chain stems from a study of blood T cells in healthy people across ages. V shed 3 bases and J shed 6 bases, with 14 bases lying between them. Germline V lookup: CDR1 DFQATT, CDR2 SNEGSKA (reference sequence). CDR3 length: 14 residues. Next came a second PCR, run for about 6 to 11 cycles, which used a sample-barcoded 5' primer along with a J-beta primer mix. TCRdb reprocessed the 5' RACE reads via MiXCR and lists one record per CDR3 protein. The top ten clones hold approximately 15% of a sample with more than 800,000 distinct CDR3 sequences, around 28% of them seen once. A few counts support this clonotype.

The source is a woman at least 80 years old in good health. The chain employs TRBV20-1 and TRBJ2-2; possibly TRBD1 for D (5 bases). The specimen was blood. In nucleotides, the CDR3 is TGCAGTGCTAGGGAAAACACAGGCCCCGGGGAGCTGTTTTTT. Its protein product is CSARENTGPGELFF.